The 9 T cell receptor beta chains below all came from one sample that was sequenced in a study of metastatic and nonmetastatic thyroid tumors. TCRdb used MiXCR to call clones anew from the PCR reads. Of roughly 34,000 clones in the sample, less than 40% were seen once. Patients had received no treatment of any kind before thyroid surgery. The sequencing sample was made of tumor tissue. These receptors originate from a female donor with papillary thyroid cancer or a benign thyroid nodule (not recorded which). Some clones in this sample may be carry-over from other donors' samples.

Only a few counts were recorded for this clone. Here the CDR3 DNA reads TGTGCCAGCAGTTACTCCCTTACAGGGGTCTCAAGCTACGAGCAGTACTTC. Its translation is CASSYSLTGVSSYEQYF. V and J are TRBV6-2 or TRBV6-3 and TRBJ2-7, with 7 bases that match TRBD1. The trim removed 0 bases at V and 3 bases at J, leaving 11 bases unmatched. Germline values: CDR1 MNHEY, CDR2 SVGEGT. The CDR3 loop spans 17 amino acids.

This clone has just one count. V usage is TRBV18 and J usage is TRBJ2-6, with 9 positions matching TRBD1. The length of the CDR3 is 18 residues. Germline CDR1 KGHSH, CDR2 LQKENI. The J segment lost 1 base and the V segment lost 3 bases, leaving 7 bases of the junction unmatched. CDR3 DNA: TGTGCCAGCTCACCCCCCGGACAGGGGATATCTGGGGCCAACGTCCTGACTTTC. This translates into CASSPPGQGISGANVLTF.

Only a few counts were recorded for this clone. Here the CDR3 reads CASSEAAQPQHF. In DNA, the CDR3 is TGTGCCAGCAGTGAAGCTGCTCAGCCCCAGCATTTT. This chain connects TRBV6-1 to TRBJ1-5; D gene unclear. There are 12 residues in the CDR3. V lost 0 bases, J lost 6 bases, and 3 bases lay in between. The V gene's germline CDR1 is MNHNS and CDR2 SASEGT.

The table lists this clone with many counts. J is TRBJ1-6 and V is TRBV19, with D tentatively TRBD1 (6 bases). V gave up 6 bases and J gave up 5 bases, with 20 bases separating them. CDR1 LNHDA and CDR2 SQIVND come from the germline V gene (reference sequence). The CDR3 has 17 amino acids. The CDR3 sequence is CASSLTRGTNDNSPLHF. DNA for the CDR3: TGTGCCAGTAGCCTGACCCGTGGGACAAACGATAATTCACCCCTCCACTTT.

V is TRBV9 and J is TRBJ2-1, with 8 nucleotides matching TRBD2. Germline V gene sequence: CDR1 SGDLS, CDR2 YYNGEE. V lost 0 bases, J lost 8 bases, and 16 bases stayed unmatched. The CDR3 runs to 18 residues. CDR3 nucleotides: TGTGCCAGCAGCGTAGAGTGGGGCAGCGGGAGAGGGAACGATGAGCAGTTCTTC. Translating it yields CASSVEWGSGRGNDEQFF.

In its sample, this clone was seen a few times. V is TRBV6-2 or TRBV6-3 and J is TRBJ2-2, with D unresolved. The CDR3 runs 15 residues. V gave up 0 bases and J gave up 3 bases, with 8 bases separating them. CDR1 is MNHEY, CDR2 SVGEGT, per germline. The CDR3 coding sequence is TGTGCCAGCAGTTACTCAAGATCGGACACCGGGGAGCTGTTTTTT. Protein product: CASSYSRSDTGELFF.

This clone was seen only a few times. The rearrangement joins TRBV28 to TRBJ1-5; unclear D gene. V shed 1 base and J shed 5 bases, with 12 bases lying between them. Germline assignment: CDR1 MDHEN and CDR2 SYDVKM. CDR3 length equals 15 residues. CDR3 in amino acids: CASSLFSARDQPQHF. DNA of the CDR3: TGTGCCAGCAGTTTATTTTCGGCGCGTGATCAGCCCCAGCATTTT.

CDR3: CATWDSLPGGGYTF. The CDR3 DNA reads TGTGCCACCTGGGACAGCCTCCCCGGGGGTGGCTACACCTTC. The chain uses TRBV19 and TRBJ1-2; 7 bases fit TRBD1. CDR1 LNHDA and CDR2 SQIVND come from the germline V gene (reference sequence). CDR3 length: 14 amino acids. The V segment lost 10 bases and the J segment 7 bases; nucleotides outside the gene matches: 15. The variable domain in full, completed from reference TRBV19 and TRBJ1-2, reads DGGITQSPKYLFRKEGQNVTLSCEQNLNHDAMYWYRQDPGQGLRLIYYSQIVNDFQKGDIAEGYSVSREKKESFPLTVTSAQKNPTAFYLCATWDSLPGGGYTFGSGTRLTVV.

This clone was detected a few times. The chain uses TRBV28 and TRBJ2-7, with 7 bases matching TRBD1. The CDR3 has 15 amino acids. CDR1 is MDHEN, CDR2 SYDVKM, per germline. Trimming took 5 bases from V and 0 from J; bases not matched to a gene: 7. The CDR3 DNA sequence: TGTGCCAGCAGTCCCCCGACAGGGCTCTCCTACGAGCAGTACTTC. Translating gives CASSPPTGLSYEQYF. The whole variable domain, remainder taken from reference TRBV28 and TRBJ2-7, is DVKVTQSSRYLVKRTGEKVFLECVQDMDHENMFWYRQDPGLGLRLIYFSYDVKMKEKGDIPEGYSVSREKKERFSLILESASTNQTSMYLCASSPPTGLSYEQYFGPGTRLTVT.